The 9 T cell receptor beta chains below all came from one sample that was sequenced in a study of shared clonotypes between healthy human individuals. Generated by immunoSEQ multiplex PCR, the TCRdb table keeps only in-frame clones and is missing some. The sample has about 1 million clones, roughly 80% seen once. The sequencing sample was made of memory CD4+ T cells sorted from blood. The subset denotes: CD45RA-negative fraction. The receptor source for this set is a man between 18 and 29 years old in good health.

This clone was seen a few times. The chain has TRBV2 and TRBJ1-2, with a possible D match to TRBD1 (6 bases). V dropped 3 bases and J dropped 10 bases, with 12 bases sitting between them. This CDR3 spans 12 amino acids. Germline CDR1 and CDR2: SNHLY and FYNNEI. As DNA, the CDR3 is TGTGCCAGCAGTGAGCGACAGGCCTCCTACACCTTC. As protein: CASSERQASYTF.

The chain employs TRBV4-3 and TRBJ2-7; no clear D gene. V dropped 0 bases and J dropped 6 bases, with 15 bases sitting between them. Germline loops: CDR1 LGHNA, CDR2 YSLEER. This CDR3 has 15 residues. CDR3 DNA sequence: TGCGCCAGCAGCCAAGAAATTATCCCCGACCGCGAGCAGTACTTC. It yields the protein CASSQEIIPDREQYF.

The sample holds many counts of this clone. V gene TRBV13 combines with J gene TRBJ1-2, with TRBD1 as a possible D gene (6 bases). Germline V gene sequence: CDR1 PRHDT, CDR2 FYEKMQ (reference sequence). The V and J ends lost 1 base and 4 bases respectively, with 19 bases between them. The CDR3 is 17 residues long. The CDR3 region is CASSLAGAGPESYGYTF. In DNA, the CDR3 is TGTGCCAGCAGCTTAGCAGGGGCAGGACCTGAGTCCTATGGCTACACCTTC.

This sequence joins TRBV4-3 and TRBJ2-7, with D perhaps assigned TRBD1 or TRBD2 (5 bases each). Germline loops: CDR1 LGHNA, CDR2 YSLEER. V was shortened by 5 bases and J by 2 bases, with 19 bases between the two germline ends. The CDR3 extends over 16 amino acids. CDR3 DNA sequence: TGCGCCAGCAGCGATTTCCGTCCGGGACGGCCCTACGAGCAGTACTTC. Its protein is CASSDFRPGRPYEQYF.

The sample holds a few counts of this clone. The sample holds other DNA sequences that translate to the same CDR3. J is TRBJ2-7 and V is TRBV10-1; D gene ambiguous. Trimming left V 0 bases short and J 4 bases short, with 7 bases between. The length of the CDR3 is 13 residues. Germline CDR1 WNHNN, CDR2 SYGVQD (reference sequence). CDR3 amino acids: CASSESSRYEQYF. CDR3 nucleotide sequence: TGCGCCAGCAGTGAGTCTTCTAGGTACGAGCAGTACTTC.

The chain couples TRBV27 to TRBJ2-7; 11 bases are a match to TRBD1. Per the germline V gene, CDR1 is MNHEY and CDR2 is SMNVEV (reference sequence). This CDR3 is 15 amino acids long. Trimming removed 7 bases from V and 6 bases from J; junction bases left unmatched: 11. The chain's CDR3 is CASTTFGQGAVEQYF. The CDR3 DNA reads TGTGCCAGCACCACCTTTGGACAGGGGGCCGTCGAGCAGTACTTC.

The V call is TRBV5-4, the J call TRBJ2-7; 9 nucleotides line up with TRBD1. The germline V gene encodes CDR1 SGHNT and CDR2 YYREEE (reference sequence). With V trimmed by 4 bases and J by 6 bases, 5 bases remained unmatched. The CDR3 is 13 residues long. The CDR3: CASSVDRGSEQYF. DNA of the CDR3: TGTGCCAGCAGCGTGGACAGGGGAAGCGAGCAGTACTTC.

This CDR3 reads CSVQGAGNTIYF. Written as DNA, the CDR3 is TGCAGCGTACAGGGAGCTGGAAACACCATATATTTT. V and J are TRBV29-1 and TRBJ1-3, with D possibly being TRBD1 (6 bases). V lost 6 bases, J lost 2 bases, and 8 bases lay in between. Germline V lookup: CDR1 SQVTM, CDR2 ANQGSEA. The CDR3 runs to 12 residues.

The chain joins TRBV6-1 to TRBJ2-5; TRBD1 matches 7 bases. After removal of 5 bases from V and 1 base from J, the junction contained 7 bases not matched to a gene. The CDR3 is 15 residues long. From germline, CDR1 is MNHNS and CDR2 SASEGT. Written as DNA, the CDR3 is TGTGCCAGCAGTTCTACCTGGGACAGCCAAGAGACCCAGTACTTC. Translation: CASSSTWDSQETQYF.